This T cell receptor (beta chain) was sequenced for a study of CD8 T cells in ankylosing spondylitis. This clonotype was recorded many times. TCRdb fed the 5' RACE reads into MiXCR, producing one record per CDR3 protein. The sample lists 200,000 to 300,000 distinct CDR3 sequences, 7.5% to 9% occurring once. This CDR3 region has 15 residues. V gave up 4 bases and J gave up 7 bases; unmatched junction bases: 11. Germline lookup yields CDR1 SGDLS and CDR2 YYNGEE. Sequencing was carried out using blood, either unsorted or a sorted T cell fraction (not recorded which). The chain links TRBV9 to TRBJ2-1; TRBD1 matches 7 bases. The receptor was derived from a male donor with ankylosing spondylitis or in good health (not recorded which). The CDR3 DNA reads TGTGCCAGCAGCCTCAGACAGGGTCAAGGGAATGAGCAGTTCTTC. This gives the protein CASSLRQGQGNEQFF.